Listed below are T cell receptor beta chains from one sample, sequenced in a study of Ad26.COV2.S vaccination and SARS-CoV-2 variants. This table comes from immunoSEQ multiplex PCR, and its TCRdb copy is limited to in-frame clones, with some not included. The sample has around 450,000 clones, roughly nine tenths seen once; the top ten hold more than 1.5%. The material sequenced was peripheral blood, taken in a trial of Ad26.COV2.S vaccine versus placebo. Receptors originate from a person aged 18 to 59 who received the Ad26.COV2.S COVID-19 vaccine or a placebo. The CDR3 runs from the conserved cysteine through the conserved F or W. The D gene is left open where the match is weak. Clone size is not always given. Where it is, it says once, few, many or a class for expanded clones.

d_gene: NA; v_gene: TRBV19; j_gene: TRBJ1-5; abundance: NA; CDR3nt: TGTGCCAGTAGATCTTTCCCGGGACTCCCTCGGCATTTT; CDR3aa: CASRSFPGLPRHF
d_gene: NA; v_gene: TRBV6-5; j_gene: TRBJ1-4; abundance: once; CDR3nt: TGTGCCATCCCCCGCGCGCCAGGGAAAAATGAAAAACTGTTTTTT; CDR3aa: CAIPRAPGKNEKLFF
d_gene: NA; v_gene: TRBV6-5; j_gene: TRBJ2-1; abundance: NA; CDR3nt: TGTGCCAGCAGTCTCGGGGGGCGCTCCTACAATGAGCAGTTCTTC; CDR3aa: CASSLGGRSYNEQFF
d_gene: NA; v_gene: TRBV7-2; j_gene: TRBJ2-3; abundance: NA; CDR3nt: TGTGCCAGCAGTCGAACGCTGGACTCCCAAACGTCAGATACGCAGTATTTT; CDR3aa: CASSRTLDSQTSDTQYF
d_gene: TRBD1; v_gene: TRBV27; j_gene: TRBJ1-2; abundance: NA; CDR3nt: TGTGCCAGCAGTTCTCGACAGGGGCGATCCTATGGCTACACCTTC; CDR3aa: CASSSRQGRSYGYTF
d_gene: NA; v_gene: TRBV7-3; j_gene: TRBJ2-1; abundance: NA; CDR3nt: TGTGCCAGCAGCTTAACACCCGGGGCCGAGCAGTTCTTC; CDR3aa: CASSLTPGAEQFF
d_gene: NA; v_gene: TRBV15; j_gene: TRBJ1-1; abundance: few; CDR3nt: TGTGCCACCAGCAGCCGCACTGAAGCTTTCTTT; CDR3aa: CATSSRTEAFF
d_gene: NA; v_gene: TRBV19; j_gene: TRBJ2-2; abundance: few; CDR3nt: TGTGCCAGCCGACCCTCAGGGGCGAAGGGGGCCGGGGAGCTGTTTTTT; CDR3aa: CASRPSGAKGAGELFF
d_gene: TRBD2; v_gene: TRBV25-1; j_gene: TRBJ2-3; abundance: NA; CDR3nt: TGTGCCAGCAGCCCATGGGCTAGCGGGGATACGCAGTATTTT; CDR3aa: CASSPWASGDTQYF
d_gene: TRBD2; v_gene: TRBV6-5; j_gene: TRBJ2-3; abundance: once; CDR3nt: TGTGCCAGCACCTGGGCTAGCGGGAGTAATACGCAGTATTTT; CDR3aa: CASTWASGSNTQYF
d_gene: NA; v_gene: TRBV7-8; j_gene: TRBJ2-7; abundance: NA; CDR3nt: TGTGCCAGCAGCTTAGTAGGAGCACGAAACTCCTACGAGCAGTACTTC; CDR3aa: CASSLVGARNSYEQYF
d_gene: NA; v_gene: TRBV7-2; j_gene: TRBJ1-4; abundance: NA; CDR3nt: TGTGCCAGCAGCTTAAAGAAAGGGGTGAATGAAAAACTGTTTTTT; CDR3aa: CASSLKKGVNEKLFF
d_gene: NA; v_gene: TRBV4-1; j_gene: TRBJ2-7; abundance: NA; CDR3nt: TGCGCCAGCAGACAACGTCCCACATCCTACGAGCAGTACTTC; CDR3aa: CASRQRPTSYEQYF
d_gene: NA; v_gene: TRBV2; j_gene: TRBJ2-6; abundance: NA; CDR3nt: TGTGCCAGCAGTGTCATTTCTTTGGGCAGGGGTTCTGGGGCCAACGTCCTGACTTTC; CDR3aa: CASSVISLGRGSGANVLTF
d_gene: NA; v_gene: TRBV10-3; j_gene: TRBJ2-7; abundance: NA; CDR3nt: TGTGCCATCAGTGAGTCAGGACCCCCCTACGAGCAGTACTTC; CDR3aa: CAISESGPPYEQYF
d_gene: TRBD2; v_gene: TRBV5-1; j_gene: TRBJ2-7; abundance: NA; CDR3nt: TGCGCCAGCAGCTTCACGGGGGGCTCCTACGAGCAGTACTTC; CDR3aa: CASSFTGGSYEQYF
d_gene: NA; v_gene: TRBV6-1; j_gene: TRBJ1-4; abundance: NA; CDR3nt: TGTGCCAGCAGTGATGGGGAGCACGGAGGGAAACTGTTTTTT; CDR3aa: CASSDGEHGGKLFF
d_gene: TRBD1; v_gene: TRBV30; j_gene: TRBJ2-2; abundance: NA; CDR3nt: TGTGCCTGGAGTGTCCACAGGGGGCCGTTGAGAACCGGGGAGCTGTTTTTT; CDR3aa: CAWSVHRGPLRTGELFF
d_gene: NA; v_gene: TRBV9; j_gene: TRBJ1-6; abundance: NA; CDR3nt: TGTGCCAGCAGCCCCGAAGGGCTACGGTCACCCCTCCACTTT; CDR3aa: CASSPEGLRSPLHF
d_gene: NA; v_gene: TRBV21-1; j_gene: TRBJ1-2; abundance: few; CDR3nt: TGTGCCAGCAGCAAGGGGGGCCGACAAGGCTCCACCAGCCCCCATGGCTACACCTTC; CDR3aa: CASSKGGRQGSTSPHGYTF
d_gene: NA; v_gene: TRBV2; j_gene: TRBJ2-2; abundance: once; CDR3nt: TGTGCCACATCCCTTACCGGGGAGCTGTTTTTT; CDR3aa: CATSLTGELFF
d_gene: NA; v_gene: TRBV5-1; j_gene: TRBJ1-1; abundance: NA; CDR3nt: TGCGCCAGCAGCTTGGACGAGGGGGTCTGGACTGAAGCTTTCTTT; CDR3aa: CASSLDEGVWTEAFF
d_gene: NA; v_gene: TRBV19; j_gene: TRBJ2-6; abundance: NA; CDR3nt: TGTGCCAGTAGATTCCAGGCTGGTGGGGCCAACGTCCTGACTTTC; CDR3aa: CASRFQAGGANVLTF
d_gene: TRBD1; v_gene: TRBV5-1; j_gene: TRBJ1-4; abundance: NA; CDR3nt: TGCGCCAGCAGCCCCGGACAGGGCCCAACTAATGAAAAACTGTTTTTT; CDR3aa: CASSPGQGPTNEKLFF
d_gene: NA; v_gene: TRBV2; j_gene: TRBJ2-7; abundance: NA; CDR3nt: TGTGCCAGCAGGGGCGGTAGCTCCTACGAGCAGTACTTC; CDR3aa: CASRGGSSYEQYF
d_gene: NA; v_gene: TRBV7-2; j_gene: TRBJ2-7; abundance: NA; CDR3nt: TGTGCCAGCAGCTTAGCGGGGGCCAATTACGAGCAGTACTTC; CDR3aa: CASSLAGANYEQYF
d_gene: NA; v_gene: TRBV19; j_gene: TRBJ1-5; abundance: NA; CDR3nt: TGTGCCAGTAACCTAGGGGTGGGGATGGGCAATCAGCCCCAGCATTTT; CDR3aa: CASNLGVGMGNQPQHF
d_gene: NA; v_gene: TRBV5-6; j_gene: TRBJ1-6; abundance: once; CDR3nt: TGTGCCAGCAGCTACGGTTATAATTCACCCCTCCACTTT; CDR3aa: CASSYGYNSPLHF
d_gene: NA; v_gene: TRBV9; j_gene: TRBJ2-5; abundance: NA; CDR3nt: TGTGCCAGCAGCGCCACTAGGGTAGGGGAGACCCAGTACTTC; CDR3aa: CASSATRVGETQYF
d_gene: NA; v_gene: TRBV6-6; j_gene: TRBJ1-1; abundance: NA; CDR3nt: TGTGCCAGCAGTTACTCTCGGGGGGCGGAGACTGAAGCTTTCTTT; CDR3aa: CASSYSRGAETEAFF
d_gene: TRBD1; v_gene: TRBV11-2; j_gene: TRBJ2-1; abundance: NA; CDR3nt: TGTGCCAGCAGCCGGGGACAGGGGGCGGCCTATGAGCAGTTCTTC; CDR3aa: CASSRGQGAAYEQFF
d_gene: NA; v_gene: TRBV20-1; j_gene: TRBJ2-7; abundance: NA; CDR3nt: TGCAGTGCTAGGGAACAGTACGAGCAGTACTTC; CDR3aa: CSAREQYEQYF
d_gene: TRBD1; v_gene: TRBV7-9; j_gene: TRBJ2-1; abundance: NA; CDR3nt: TGTGCCAGCAGACCGGGACAGGGGCCCAATGAGCAGTTCTTC; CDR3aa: CASRPGQGPNEQFF
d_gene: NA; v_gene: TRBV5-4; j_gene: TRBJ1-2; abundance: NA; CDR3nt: TGTGCCAGCTTCACTACAGGGACCTATGGCTACACCTTC; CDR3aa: CASFTTGTYGYTF
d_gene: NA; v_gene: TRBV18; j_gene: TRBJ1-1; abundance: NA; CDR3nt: TGTGCCAGCTCACCAGAACACCCTATGAACACTGAAGCTTTCTTT; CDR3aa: CASSPEHPMNTEAFF
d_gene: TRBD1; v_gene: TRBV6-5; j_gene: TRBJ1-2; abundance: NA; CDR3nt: TGTGCCAGCAGTTACTCTGGGACAGGGTATTTAGGCTACACCTTC; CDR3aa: CASSYSGTGYLGYTF
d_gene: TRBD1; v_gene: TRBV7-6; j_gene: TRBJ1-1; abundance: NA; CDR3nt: TGTGCCAGCGGCAGGGGGAAGAACACTGAAGCTTTCTTT; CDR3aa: CASGRGKNTEAFF
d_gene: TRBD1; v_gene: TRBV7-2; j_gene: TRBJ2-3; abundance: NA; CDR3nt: TGTGCCAGCAGCCCCAGGACAGGGAAGGTTGCAGATACGCAGTATTTT; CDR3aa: CASSPRTGKVADTQYF
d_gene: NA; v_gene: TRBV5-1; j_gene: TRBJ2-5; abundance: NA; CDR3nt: TGCGCCAGCAGCTTGGTCCCGAGGGGTGCACAAGAGACCCAGTACTTC; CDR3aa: CASSLVPRGAQETQYF
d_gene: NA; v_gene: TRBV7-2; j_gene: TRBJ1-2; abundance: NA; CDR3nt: TGTGCCAGCAGCTTACAGGACCACTATGGCTACACCTTC; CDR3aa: CASSLQDHYGYTF
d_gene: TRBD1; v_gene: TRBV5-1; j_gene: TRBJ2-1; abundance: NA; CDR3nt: TGCGCCAGCAGCCCGCGACAGGGGAGTGGGAGTGAGCAGTTCTTC; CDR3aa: CASSPRQGSGSEQFF
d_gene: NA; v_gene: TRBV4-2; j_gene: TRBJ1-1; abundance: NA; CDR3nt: TGTGCCAGCAGGTTCACAGGGATGGAGGACACTGAAGCTTTCTTT; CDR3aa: CASRFTGMEDTEAFF
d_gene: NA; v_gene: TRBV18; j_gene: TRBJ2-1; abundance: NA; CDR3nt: TGTGCCAGCTCGGTAAACAATGAGCAGTTCTTC; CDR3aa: CASSVNNEQFF
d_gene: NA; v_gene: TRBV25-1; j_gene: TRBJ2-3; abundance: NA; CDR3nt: TGTGCCAGCAGTGAATGGGGTAGCACAGATACGCAGTATTTT; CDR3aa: CASSEWGSTDTQYF
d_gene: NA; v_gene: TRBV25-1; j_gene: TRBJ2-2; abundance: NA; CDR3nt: TGTGCCAGCAGTCCCCGACCGGACCGGAACACCGGGGAGCTGTTTTTT; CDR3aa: CASSPRPDRNTGELFF
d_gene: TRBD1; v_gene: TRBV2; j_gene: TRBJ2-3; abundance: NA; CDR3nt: TGTGCCAGCAGGGGACAGACTAGCACAGATACGCAGTATTTT; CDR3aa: CASRGQTSTDTQYF
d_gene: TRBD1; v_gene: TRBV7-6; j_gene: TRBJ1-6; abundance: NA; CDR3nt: TGTGCCAGCAGCATTCAGGGACAGGGAAGAAATTCACCCCTCCACTTT; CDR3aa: CASSIQGQGRNSPLHF
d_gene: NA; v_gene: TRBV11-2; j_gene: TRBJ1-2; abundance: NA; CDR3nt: TGTGCCAGCAGCCCCTTGTTGGGGGGAGGCTACACCTTC; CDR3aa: CASSPLLGGGYTF
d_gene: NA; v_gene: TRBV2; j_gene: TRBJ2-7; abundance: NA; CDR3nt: TGTGCCAGCAGTGAATCGCGGGGCGAGCAGTACTTC; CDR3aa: CASSESRGEQYF
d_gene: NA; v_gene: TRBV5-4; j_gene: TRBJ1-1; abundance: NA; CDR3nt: TGTGCCAGCAGCTTGTTGGGACAAAGGGGCACTGAAGCTTTCTTT; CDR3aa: CASSLLGQRGTEAFF
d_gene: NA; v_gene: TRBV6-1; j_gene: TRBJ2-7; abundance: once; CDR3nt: TGTGCCAGCAGTGATCAGAGCCCACCCGACGAGCAGTACTTC; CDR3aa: CASSDQSPPDEQYF
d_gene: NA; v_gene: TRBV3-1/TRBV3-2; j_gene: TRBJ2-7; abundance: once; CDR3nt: TGTGCCAGCAGCCAAACGCGGACGGACTCCTACGAGCAGTACTTC; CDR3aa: CASSQTRTDSYEQYF